The clone carrying this T cell receptor (beta chain) appeared a single time. The protocol was immunoSEQ multiplex PCR, while the TCRdb copy is restricted to in-frame clones and leaves out a portion. This sample carries around 110,000 clones, under 95% of them seen once, and the ten largest clones take 1.6%. This specimen comes from a study of T cell changes during pregnancy in multiple sclerosis. Trimming left V 7 bases short and J 3 bases short, with 9 bases between. The germline V gene has CDR1 ENHRY and CDR2 SYGVKD. The CDR3 has 12 amino acids. This chain joins TRBV10-3 and TRBJ1-1, with D tentatively TRBD1 (6 bases). The sample here was peripheral blood, taken before pregnancy. This clonotype was obtained from a female donor with multiple sclerosis, enrolled in a pregnancy study. CDR3 nucleotides: TGTGCCATCAACAAGGGGGACACTGAAGCTTTCTTT. Amino acid sequence: CAINKGDTEAFF.